This paragraph covers one T cell receptor beta chain sequence. What it binds is not known. The CDR3 does not end in the conserved phenylalanine or tryptophan, so this is likely a read error. This entry is derived from a study of type 1 regulatory T cells. Study-level information: T-allo10 is a Tr1-enriched, alloantigen-specific CD4 T cell product made in vitro.

Graft donor-derived T-allo10 cells were described as host-alloantigen-specific, anergic, and alloantigen-specifically suppressive. TCRdb processed the reads anew with MiXCR; each CDR3 protein has one entry. The sample lists 60,000 to 80,000 distinct CDR3 sequences; about 69% were seen once. Trimming at V came to 2 bases and at J to 9 bases, leaving 4 bases not matched to a gene. The CDR3 totals 15 residues. Germline V lookup: CDR1 WNHNN, CDR2 SYGVQD (reference sequence). The chain employs TRBV10-1 and TRBJ2-1; TRBD2 aligns across 13 bases. Sample: cultured T cells, either the whole culture or a sorted T cell fraction (not recorded which). The subset is: Tr1-enriched cell product generated in vitro against host alloantigens. The receptor's source is a human donor in good health. The DNA for the CDR3 is TGCGCCAGCAGTGAGGCAACTAGCGGGAGGGGTGAGCAGTTCGTC. Translation: CASSEATSGRGEQFV.